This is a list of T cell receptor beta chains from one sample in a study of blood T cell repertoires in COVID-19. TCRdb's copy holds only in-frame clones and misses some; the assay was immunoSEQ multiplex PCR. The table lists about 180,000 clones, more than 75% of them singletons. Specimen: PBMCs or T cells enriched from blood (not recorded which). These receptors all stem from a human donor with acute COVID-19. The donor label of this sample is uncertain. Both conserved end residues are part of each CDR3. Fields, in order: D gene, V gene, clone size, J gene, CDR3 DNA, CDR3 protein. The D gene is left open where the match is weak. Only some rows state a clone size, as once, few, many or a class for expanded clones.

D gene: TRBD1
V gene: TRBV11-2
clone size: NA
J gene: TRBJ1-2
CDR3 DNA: TGTGCCAGCAGCTTAGATATGGGACAGGGTATTGACTATGGCTACACCTTC
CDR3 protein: CASSLDMGQGIDYGYTF

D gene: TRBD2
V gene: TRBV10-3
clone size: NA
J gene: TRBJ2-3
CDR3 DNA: TGTGCCATCAGTGGGACTAGCGGGGGGGGAGATACGCAGTATTTT
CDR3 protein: CAISGTSGGGDTQYF

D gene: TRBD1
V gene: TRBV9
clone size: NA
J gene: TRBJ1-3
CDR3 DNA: TGTGCCAGCAGCTGGGGACAGGGTAACTCTGGAAACACCATATATTTT
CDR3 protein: CASSWGQGNSGNTIYF

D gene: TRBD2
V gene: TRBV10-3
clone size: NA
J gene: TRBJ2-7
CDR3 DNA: TGTGCCATCAGTTCCGGGACTAGAGGGTCCTACGAGCAGTACTTC
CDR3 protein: CAISSGTRGSYEQYF

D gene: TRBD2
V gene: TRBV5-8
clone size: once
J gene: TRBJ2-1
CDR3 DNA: TGTGCCAGCTCCTCTCGGTCGACTAGCGGGGTTGAGCAGTTCTTC
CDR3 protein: CASSSRSTSGVEQFF

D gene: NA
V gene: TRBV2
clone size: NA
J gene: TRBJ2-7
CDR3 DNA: TGTGCCAGCAAGAGGGACAAAGTTGAGCAGTACTTC
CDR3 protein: CASKRDKVEQYF

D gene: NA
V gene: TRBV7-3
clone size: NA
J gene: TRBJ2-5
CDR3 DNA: TGTGCCAGCAGCTTAGAGCCAGGGGTAGAGACCCAGTACTTC
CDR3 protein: CASSLEPGVETQYF

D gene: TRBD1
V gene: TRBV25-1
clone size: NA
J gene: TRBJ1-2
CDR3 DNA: TGTGCCAGCACCGCCGACAGGGTTAGCTACACCTTC
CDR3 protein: CASTADRVSYTF

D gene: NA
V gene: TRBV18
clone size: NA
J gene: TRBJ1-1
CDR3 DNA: TGTGCCAGCTCGTCGGGAGGTGACACTGAAGCTTTCTTT
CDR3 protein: CASSSGGDTEAFF

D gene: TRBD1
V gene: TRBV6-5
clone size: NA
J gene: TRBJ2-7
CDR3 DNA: TGTGCCAGCAGTTACTCGAGACAGGGAAACTACGAGCAGTACTTC
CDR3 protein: CASSYSRQGNYEQYF

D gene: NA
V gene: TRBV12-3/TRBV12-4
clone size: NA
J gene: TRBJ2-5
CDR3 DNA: TGTGCCAGCTCGCCTAGCCAAGAGACCCAGTACTTC
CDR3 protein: CASSPSQETQYF

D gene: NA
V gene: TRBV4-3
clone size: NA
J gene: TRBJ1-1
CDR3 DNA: TGCGCCAGCAGCCAAGATAGTCTCCGGCGGATTGAAGCTTTCTTT
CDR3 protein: CASSQDSLRRIEAFF

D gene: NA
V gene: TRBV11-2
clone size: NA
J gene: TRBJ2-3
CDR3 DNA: TGTGCCAGCAGCTTATTATCAGATACGCAGTATTTT
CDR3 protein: CASSLLSDTQYF

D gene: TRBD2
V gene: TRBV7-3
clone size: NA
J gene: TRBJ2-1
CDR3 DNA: TGTGCCAGCAGCTTGGGTCTCCTAGCGGGGGGTGAGCAGTTCTTC
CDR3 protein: CASSLGLLAGGEQFF

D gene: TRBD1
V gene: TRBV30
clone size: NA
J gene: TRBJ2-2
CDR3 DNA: TGTGCCTGGAGTTTTTTCGGACAGGACGGGGAGCTGTTTTTT
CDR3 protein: CAWSFFGQDGELFF

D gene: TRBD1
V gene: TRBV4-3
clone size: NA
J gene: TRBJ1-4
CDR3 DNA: TGCGCCAGCAGCCAAGATCGTGCAGGGGGTGTTAATGAAAAACTGTTTTTT
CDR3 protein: CASSQDRAGGVNEKLFF

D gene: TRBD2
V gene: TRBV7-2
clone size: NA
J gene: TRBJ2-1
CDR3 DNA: TGTGCCAGCAGTCGGACTAGTTTGGATGAGCAGTTCTTC
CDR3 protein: CASSRTSLDEQFF

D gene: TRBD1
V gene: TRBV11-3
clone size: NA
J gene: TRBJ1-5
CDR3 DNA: TGTGCCAGCAGTTTTACCGGGACAGAGAGGCTTCAGCCCCAGCATTTT
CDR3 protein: CASSFTGTERLQPQHF

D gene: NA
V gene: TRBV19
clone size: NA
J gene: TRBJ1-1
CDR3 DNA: TGTGCCAGTAGTTCGGTCCGGAACACTGAAGCTTTCTTT
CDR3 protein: CASSSVRNTEAFF

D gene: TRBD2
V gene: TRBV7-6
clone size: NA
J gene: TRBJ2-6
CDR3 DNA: TGTGCCAGCAGTCCTAGCGGGGGAAACTCTGGGGCCAACGTCCTGACTTTC
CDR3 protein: CASSPSGGNSGANVLTF

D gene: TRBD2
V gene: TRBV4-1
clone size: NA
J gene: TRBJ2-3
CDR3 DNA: TGCGCCAGCAGCCTCGGACTAGCGGGGGGGCGTAGCACAGATACGCAGTATTTT
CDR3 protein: CASSLGLAGGRSTDTQYF

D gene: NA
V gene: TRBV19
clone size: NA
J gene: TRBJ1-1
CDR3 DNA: TGTGCCAGTAGTCCGACACCCACTGAAGCTTTCTTT
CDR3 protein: CASSPTPTEAFF

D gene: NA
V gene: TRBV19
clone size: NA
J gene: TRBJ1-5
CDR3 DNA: TGTGCCAGTAGCCCCAGGGTACTGACGCCCCAGCATTTT
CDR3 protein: CASSPRVLTPQHF

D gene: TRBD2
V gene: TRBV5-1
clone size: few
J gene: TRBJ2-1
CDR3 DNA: TGCGCCAGCACCTTGAGTCCCGGGGGGGTAGGTGAGCAGTTCTTC
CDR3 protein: CASTLSPGGVGEQFF

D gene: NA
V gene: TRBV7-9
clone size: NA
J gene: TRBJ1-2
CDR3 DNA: TGTGCCAGCAGCTTATACGGGGAGGGCTACACCTTC
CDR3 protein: CASSLYGEGYTF

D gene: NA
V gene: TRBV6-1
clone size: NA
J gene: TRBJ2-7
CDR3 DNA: TGTGCCAGCAGTGAATGGACTGCCAGCTCCTACGAGCAGTACTTC
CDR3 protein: CASSEWTASSYEQYF

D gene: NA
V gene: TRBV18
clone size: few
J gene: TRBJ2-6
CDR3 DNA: TGTGCCAGCTCACTTCTCAAGTGGCTCAACTCTGGGGCCAACGTCCTGACTTTC
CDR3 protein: CASSLLKWLNSGANVLTF

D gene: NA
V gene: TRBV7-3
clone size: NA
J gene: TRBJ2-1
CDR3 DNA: TGTGCCAGCAGCAAGCAGGTAGGGTACGGGGATGAGCAGTTCTTC
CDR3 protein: CASSKQVGYGDEQFF

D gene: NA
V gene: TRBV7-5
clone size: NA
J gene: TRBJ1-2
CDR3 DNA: TGTGCCAGAAGCTTCACGGTTAACAGGGACGACTATGGCTACACCTTC
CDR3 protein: CARSFTVNRDDYGYTF

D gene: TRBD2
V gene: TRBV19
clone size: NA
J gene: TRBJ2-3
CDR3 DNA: TGTGCCAGTAGTATAGGTCGGCTAGCGGGGGCCCGACCCACAGATACGCAGTATTTT
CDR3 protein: CASSIGRLAGARPTDTQYF

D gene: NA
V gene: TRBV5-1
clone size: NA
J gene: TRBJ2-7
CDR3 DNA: TGCGCCAGCACCCTGGGGGGAGGAACGGTCTACGAGCAGTACTTC
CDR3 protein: CASTLGGGTVYEQYF

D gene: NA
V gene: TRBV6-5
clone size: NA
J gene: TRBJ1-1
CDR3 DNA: TGTGCCAGCAGCTCTGCGGGCGGCACTGAAGCTTTCTTT
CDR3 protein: CASSSAGGTEAFF